This record covers a single TCR beta chain. Antigen specificity is unknown. These data originate in a study of somatic mutations in cytotoxic T cells in rheumatoid arthritis. Study overall: Immediately following diagnosis and ahead of any treatment, patient blood (around 30 ml EDTA) was drawn. A subset of V beta antibody-stained T-cell populations was isolated by flow sorting, reaching nearly 100% purity, and this subset included V beta1+ cells that went on to TCRB sequencing.

Points from the study as a whole: Only rheumatoid arthritis patients, not healthy controls, showed CD8+ clonality increasing with age. Unidentified antigens were the targets of the expanded CD8+ clones.

The CDR3 length is 19 residues. Germline values: CDR1 SGHRS, CDR2 YFSETQ. V dropped 1 base and J dropped 2; count of bases not matched to a gene: 11. Measured with immunoSEQ multiplex PCR; TCRdb has only the in-frame clones, and not every one. This sample has around 1,400 clones; over 60% occur once, and the top ten carry 14%. This sequence joins TRBV5-1 and TRBJ2-5; TRBD2 aligns across 13 bases. The specimen sequenced was CD8+ T cells sorted from blood. The TCR was taken from an adult with rheumatoid arthritis. CDR3 loop: CASSLWTSGGPGRQETQYF. CDR3 nucleotide sequence: TGCGCCAGCAGCTTGTGGACTAGCGGGGGCCCGGGCCGGCAAGAGACCCAGTACTTC.